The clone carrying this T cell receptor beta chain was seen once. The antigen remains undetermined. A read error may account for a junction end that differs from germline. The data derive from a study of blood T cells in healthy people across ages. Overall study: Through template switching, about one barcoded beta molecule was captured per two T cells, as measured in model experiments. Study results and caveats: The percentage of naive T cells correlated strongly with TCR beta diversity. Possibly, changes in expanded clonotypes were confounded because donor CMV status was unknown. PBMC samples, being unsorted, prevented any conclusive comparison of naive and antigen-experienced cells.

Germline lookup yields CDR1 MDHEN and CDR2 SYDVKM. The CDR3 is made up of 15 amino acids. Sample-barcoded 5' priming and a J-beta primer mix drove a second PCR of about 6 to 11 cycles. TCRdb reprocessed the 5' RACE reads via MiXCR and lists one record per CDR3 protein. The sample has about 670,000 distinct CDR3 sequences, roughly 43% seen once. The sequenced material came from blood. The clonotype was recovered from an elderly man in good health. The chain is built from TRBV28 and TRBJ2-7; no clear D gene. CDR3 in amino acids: CASNTQAGAAYVQYF. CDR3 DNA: TGTGCCAGCAACACTCAAGCAGGCGCAGCCTACGTGCAGTACTTC.